The 7 T cell receptor beta chains below come from one sample, sequenced in a study of shared clonotypes between healthy human individuals. The method was immunoSEQ multiplex PCR; TCRdb's version includes in-frame clones alone and lacks a portion of them. Counted here are approximately 1.1 million clones, approximately 78% occurring once; the ten biggest clones make up approximately 0.56%. The sequenced sample was memory CD4+ T cells from PBMCs. Specified subset: CD45RA-negative fraction. These receptors originate from a man aged 18 to 29 in good health. Some clones in this sample may be carry-over from other donors' samples.

This clone was detected a few times. This could be a read error, since a much larger clone is one nucleotide away. V is TRBV5-5 and J is TRBJ2-5, with 7 positions matching TRBD1. The CDR3 loop spans 14 amino acids. Germline V CDR1 and CDR2: SGHKS, YYEKEE (reference sequence). V was pared by 0 bases and J by 3 bases, with 2 bases of the junction left unmatched. This CDR3 reads CASSLAGTEETQYF. The CDR3 DNA reads TGTGCCAGCAGCTTGGCCGGGACAGAAGAGACCCAGTACTTC.

This clone was observed a few times. The chain uses TRBV21-1 and TRBJ2-7; the listed D gene, TRBD1, was not tested against the DNA. TRBV21-1 corresponds to a pseudogene. The CDR3 spans 20 residues. CDR3 nucleotides: TGTGCCAGCACCCGCAAGGGGGCCCGAGTTTCGCGACCCCAACGGTGGGAGCAGTACTTC. This sequence encodes CASTRKGARVSRPQRWEQYF.

The chain uses TRBV7-8 and TRBJ2-1; 9 nucleotides line up with TRBD1. With V trimmed by 4 bases and J by 6 bases, 1 base remained unmatched. This CDR3 is built from 13 residues. The germline V gene has CDR1 SGHVS and CDR2 FQNEAQ. CDR3 sequence: CASSSDRGNEQFF. The DNA of the CDR3 is TGTGCCAGCAGCTCGGACAGGGGCAATGAGCAGTTCTTC.

The chain joins TRBV5-4 to TRBJ2-7, with 8 bases matching TRBD1. There are 14 residues in the CDR3. Germline-derived CDR1 and CDR2 are SGHNT and YYREEE (reference sequence). Germline trimming cut 5 bases from V and 3 bases from J; bases unmatched to any gene: 7. The CDR3 coding sequence is TGTGCCAGCAGGCCAACCGGGACAGGCTACGAGCAGTACTTC. This gives the protein CASRPTGTGYEQYF.

This clone showed up just a few times. The chain recombines TRBV9 with TRBJ2-2; maybe TRBD1 (6 bases). CDR3 length: 16 amino acids. Germline CDR1 reads SGDLS; CDR2 reads YYNGEE. Between the trimmed V and J ends, which lost 0 bases and 3 bases, there was a span of 12 bases. The CDR3: CASSVVGGSDTGELFF. CDR3 nucleotides: TGTGCCAGCAGCGTAGTAGGGGGTTCGGACACCGGGGAGCTGTTTTTT.

The CDR3 is CASSAQGGRDYEQYF. The CDR3 DNA reads TGTGCCAGCAGTGCCCAGGGGGGTCGTGACTACGAGCAGTACTTC. The chain recombines TRBV6-5 with TRBJ2-7; tentatively, D is TRBD1 (7 bases). The CDR3 spans 15 residues. The V gene's germline CDR1 is MNHEY and CDR2 SVGAGI. Trimming took off 5 bases at V and 3 bases at J, with 17 bases between the two ends.

This sequence joins TRBV11-2 and TRBJ1-1, with a possible D match to TRBD1 (5 bases). Per germline, CDR1 SGHAT and CDR2 FQNNGV. Deletions cut 5 bases from V and 3 bases from J, with 13 bases between. The CDR3 is 14 amino acids. CDR3 protein: CASSTRDEDTEAFF. The CDR3 DNA is TGTGCCAGCAGCACGCGGGACGAGGACACTGAAGCTTTCTTT.